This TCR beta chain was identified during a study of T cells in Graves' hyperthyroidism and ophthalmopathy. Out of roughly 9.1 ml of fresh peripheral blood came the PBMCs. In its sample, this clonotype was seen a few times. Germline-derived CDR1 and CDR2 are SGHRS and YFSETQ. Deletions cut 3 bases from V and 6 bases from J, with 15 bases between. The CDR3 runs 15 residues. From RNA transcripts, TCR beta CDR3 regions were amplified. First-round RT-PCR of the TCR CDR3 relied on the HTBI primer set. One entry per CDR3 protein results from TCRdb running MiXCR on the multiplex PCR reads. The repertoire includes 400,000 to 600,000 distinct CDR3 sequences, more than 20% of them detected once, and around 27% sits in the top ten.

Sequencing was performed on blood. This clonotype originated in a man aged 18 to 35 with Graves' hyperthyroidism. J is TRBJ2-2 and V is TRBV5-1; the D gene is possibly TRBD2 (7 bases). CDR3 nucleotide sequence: TGCGCCAGCAGCTCAACAGGGAGGGGCCCCGGGGAGCTGTTTTTT. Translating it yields CASSSTGRGPGELFF.